Listed below are T cell receptor beta chains from one sample, sequenced in a study of response to subunit inactivated influenza vaccine. TCRdb re-derived calls from the RT-PCR reads in MiXCR, one entry per CDR3 protein. The sample includes about 300,000 distinct CDR3 sequences, approximately 20% of them seen just once. This sample comprised PBMCs from blood, obtained 21 months after vaccination. All receptors derive from a man aged 50 to 69 who received an inactivated influenza vaccine. Each CDR3 is given with its conserved first and last residue. A D gene is named only where the DNA matches it firmly. Clone sizes are given selectively: once, few, many, or a class where the clone is expanded.

d_gene	len	v_gene	abundance	j_gene	CDR3nt	CDR3aa
TRBD1	14	TRBV7-9	.	TRBJ1-2	TGTGCCAGCAGCTCGACAGGGGGCAGCTATGGCTACACCTTC	CASSSTGGSYGYTF
TRBD1	15	TRBV6-1	.	TRBJ2-5	TGTGCCAGCAGTGACCTTAAGGACAGGCAAGAGACCCAGTACTTC	CASSDLKDRQETQYF
.	16	TRBV4-2	few	TRBJ1-4	TGTGCCAGCAGCCAAGAGCCAGGGGTTACCAATGAAAAACTGTTTTTT	CASSQEPGVTNEKLFF
.	14	TRBV2	many	TRBJ1-1	TGTGCCAGCCCGTCCGGGGGGAGAGGCACTGAAGCTTTCTTT	CASPSGGRGTEAFF
.	16	TRBV4-2	.	TRBJ1-1	TGTGCCAGCAGCCAAGTGGTTACCCCCCGGCAGACTGAAGCTTTCTTT	CASSQVVTPRQTEAFF
.	14	TRBV30	few	TRBJ1-5	TGTGCCTGGAGTATATCTACAGGGATTCAGCCCCAGCATTTT	CAWSISTGIQPQHF
.	10	TRBV29-1	few	TRBJ2-5	TGCAGCGTGGGAGAGGGGACCCAGTACTTC	CSVGEGTQYF
.	12	TRBV20-1	.	TRBJ1-5	TGCAGTGCTCGCAGGGGAGACCAGCCCCAGCATTTT	CSARRGDQPQHF
TRBD2	19	TRBV4-2	few	TRBJ2-1	TGTGCCAGCAGCCAGGCCTGGGGCCCACTAGCGGGGGGGAGCTATGAGCAGTTCTTC	CASSQAWGPLAGGSYEQFF
.	13	TRBV7-2	few	TRBJ1-2	TGTGCCAGCAGCTTGGACAAGAGCTATGGCTACACCTTC	CASSLDKSYGYTF
TRBD2	17	TRBV11-2	.	TRBJ2-2	TGTGCCAGCAGCTTAGGGAGACTAGCGTTACACACCGGGGAGCTGTTTTTT	CASSLGRLALHTGELFF
.	13	TRBV7-9	many	TRBJ1-1	TGTGCCAGCAGCTTCGGGGCTAGGACTGAAGCTTTCTTT	CASSFGARTEAFF
TRBD2	12	TRBV24-1	few	TRBJ2-3	TGTGCCACCAGTGAATTAGCGGGCGCGCAGTATTTT	CATSELAGAQYF
TRBD1	13	TRBV20-1	few	TRBJ1-5	TGCAGTGCTACATCCGGGACAGTACAGCCCCAGCATTTT	CSATSGTVQPQHF
.	15	TRBV11-2	many	TRBJ1-4	TGTGCCAGCAGCGGCCGGGACACCCCTGACGAAAAACTGTTTTTT	CASSGRDTPDEKLFF
.	12	TRBV11-2	few	TRBJ1-5	TGTGCCAGCAGCTTAGACGGGACATCCCAGCATTTT	CASSLDGTSQHF
TRBD1	15	TRBV23-1	.	TRBJ2-5	TGCGCCAGCAGACAGACAGGGCTTGCCCAAGAGACCCAGTACTTC	CASRQTGLAQETQYF
TRBD1	15	TRBV4-3	few	TRBJ2-7	TGCGCCAGCAGCCGCGACAGGGGAGGACCCTACGAGCAGTACTTC	CASSRDRGGPYEQYF